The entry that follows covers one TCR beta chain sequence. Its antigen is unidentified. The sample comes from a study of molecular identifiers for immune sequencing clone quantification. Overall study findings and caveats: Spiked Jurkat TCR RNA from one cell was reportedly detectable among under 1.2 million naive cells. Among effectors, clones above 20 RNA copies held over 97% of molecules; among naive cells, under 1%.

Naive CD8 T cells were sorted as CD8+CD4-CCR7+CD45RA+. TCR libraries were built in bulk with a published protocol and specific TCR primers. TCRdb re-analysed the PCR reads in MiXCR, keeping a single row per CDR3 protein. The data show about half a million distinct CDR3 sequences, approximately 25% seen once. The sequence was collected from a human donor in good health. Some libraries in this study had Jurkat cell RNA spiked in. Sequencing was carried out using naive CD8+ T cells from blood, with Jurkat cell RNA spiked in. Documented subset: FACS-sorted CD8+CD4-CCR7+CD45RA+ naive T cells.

CDR3 nucleotide sequence: TGTGCTTGGGAGCCTGAGGGATCCTCCTACGAGCAGTACTTC. This gives the protein CAWEPEGSSYEQYF. The genes are TRBV30 and TRBJ2-7, with D possibly being TRBD2 (5 bases). CDR1 and CDR2 (germline): GTSNPN, SVGIG (reference sequence). The CDR3 sequence is 14 residues long.